This is a list of T cell receptor beta chains from one sample in a study of shared clonotypes between healthy human individuals. TCRdb keeps only in-frame clones here, not all; method: immunoSEQ multiplex PCR. The data show over 100,000 clones, with roughly 70% seen just once and 24% held by the top ten. Material for sequencing was memory CD8+ T cells sorted from blood. The receptors derive from a woman between 25 and 40 years old in good health. CDR3s include the opening cysteine and the closing phenylalanine or tryptophan. The D gene is left open where the match is weak. The size of a clone is reported for some rows only, either as once, few or many, or as a class for expanded clones.

-,once,TRBV19,TRBJ1-2,CASSIGGYAEYGYTF,TGTGCCAGTAGTATAGGGGGCTACGCTGAATATGGCTACACCTTC
-,-,TRBV18,TRBJ2-5,CASSLTQETQYF,TGTGCCAGCTCACTGACGCAAGAGACCCAGTACTTC
TRBD2,many,TRBV15,TRBJ2-2,CATRGAGDSGELFF,TGTGCCACCCGGGGAGCGGGAGACTCCGGGGAGCTGTTTTTT
TRBD1,-,TRBV7-2,TRBJ2-7,CASSPRDRTGEQYF,TGTGCCAGCAGCCCCCGGGACAGGACGGGCGAGCAGTACTTC
TRBD2,-,TRBV9,TRBJ2-1,CASSVASGNYNEQFF,TGTGCCAGCAGCGTAGCTAGCGGGAACTACAATGAGCAGTTCTTC
-,-,TRBV7-9,TRBJ2-7,CASSLVRANWRESPDEQYF,TGTGCCAGCAGCTTAGTACGGGCCAACTGGAGGGAAAGTCCCGACGAGCAGTACTTC
-,-,TRBV4-1,TRBJ1-6,CASRKVVPKAHNSPLHF,TGCGCCAGCAGAAAGGTAGTGCCCAAGGCCCATAATTCACCCCTCCACTTT
TRBD2,-,TRBV15,TRBJ2-7,CATSRDDSGSHEQYF,TGTGCCACCAGCAGAGATGATAGCGGGAGCCACGAGCAGTACTTC
-,-,TRBV6-5,TRBJ2-7,CASAGGYEQYF,TGTGCCAGCGCTGGGGGGTACGAGCAGTACTTC
TRBD2,many,TRBV29-1,TRBJ2-1,CSVPTSVNVNEQFF,TGCAGCGTTCCCACTAGCGTTAACGTCAATGAGCAGTTCTTC
TRBD2,-,TRBV30,TRBJ2-2,CAWMSRLADVGELFF,TGTGCCTGGATGTCCCGGCTAGCGGACGTCGGGGAGCTGTTTTTT
TRBD1,-,TRBV19,TRBJ2-3,CASRSGTGHTDTQYF,TGTGCCAGTAGATCCGGGACAGGCCACACAGATACGCAGTATTTT
TRBD2,few,TRBV6-1,TRBJ2-3,CASSGFGLAETDTQYF,TGTGCCAGCAGTGGATTTGGACTAGCAGAAACAGATACGCAGTATTTT
-,once,TRBV25-1,TRBJ1-2,CASSELGDLPYGYTF,TGTGCCAGCAGTGAATTGGGGGACCTCCCCTATGGCTACACCTTC
-,-,TRBV20-1,TRBJ1-1,CSAPTNTEAFF,TGCAGTGCCCCAACAAACACTGAAGCTTTCTTT
TRBD2,-,TRBV7-9,TRBJ2-2,CASSSPRLAGVVGELFF,TGTGCCAGCAGCTCCCCTCGACTAGCGGGAGTGGTCGGGGAGCTGTTTTTT
-,many,TRBV5-1,TRBJ1-2,CASSLDGGVGGYTF,TGCGCCAGCAGCTTGGATGGGGGAGTGGGCGGCTACACCTTC
TRBD1,few,TRBV11-2,TRBJ2-3,CASSLGSGGWTDTQYF,TGTGCCAGCAGCTTAGGTTCAGGGGGCTGGACAGATACGCAGTATTTT
-,-,TRBV9,TRBJ2-5,CASSVAGYETQYF,TGTGCCAGCAGCGTGGCGGGCTACGAGACCCAGTACTTC
-,-,TRBV28,TRBJ2-3,CASSLRGYYRSTDTQYF,TGTGCCAGCAGTTTAAGGGGATACTACCGGAGCACAGATACGCAGTATTTT
TRBD1,-,TRBV15,TRBJ2-1,CATSRGTGYNEQFF,TGTGCCACCAGCAGAGGGACAGGGTACAATGAGCAGTTCTTC
TRBD2,-,TRBV9,TRBJ2-7,CASSTGTTPGEQYF,TGTGCCAGCAGCACCGGGACTACCCCAGGAGAGCAGTACTTC
-,-,TRBV19,TRBJ1-1,CASSSRGGYTEAFF,TGTGCCAGTAGTAGCCGGGGTGGGTACACTGAAGCTTTCTTT
-,-,TRBV7-9,TRBJ1-2,CASSSSNSNYGYTF,TGTGCCAGCAGCTCCTCGAACTCTAACTATGGCTACACCTTC
-,few,TRBV13,TRBJ2-1,CASSTTGNEQFF,TGTGCCAGCAGCACGACTGGCAATGAGCAGTTCTTC
-,-,TRBV2,TRBJ2-3,CASRQGGGGDTQYF,TGTGCCAGCAGACAAGGGGGGGGAGGAGATACGCAGTATTTT
TRBD2,few,TRBV5-1,TRBJ2-7,CASRGGSYEQYF,TGCGCCAGCAGGGGCGGGAGCTACGAGCAGTACTTC
TRBD1,once,TRBV6-4,TRBJ2-2,CASSPDRGNTGELFF,TGTGCCAGCAGCCCGGACAGGGGGAACACCGGGGAGCTGTTTTTT
-,-,TRBV23-1,TRBJ1-4,CASSEGRGPATNEKLFF,TGCGCCAGCAGCGAGGGCAGGGGCCCTGCAACTAATGAAAAACTGTTTTTT
-,many,TRBV7-9,TRBJ2-2,CASSLVSRGANTGELFF,TGTGCCAGCAGCTTAGTATCTCGGGGAGCGAACACCGGGGAGCTGTTTTTT
-,-,TRBV6-4,TRBJ1-1,CASSSRVGGNTEAFF,TGTGCCAGCAGCTCGAGGGTAGGGGGAAACACTGAAGCTTTCTTT
TRBD2,-,TRBV27,TRBJ2-1,CASSLWGLAGVNEQFF,TGTGCCAGCAGTTTATGGGGACTAGCGGGAGTCAATGAGCAGTTCTTC
-,-,TRBV10-3,TRBJ2-2,CAISTTQILNTGELFF,TGTGCCATCAGTACCACACAGATACTGAACACCGGGGAGCTGTTTTTT
TRBD1,many,TRBV25-1,TRBJ1-3,CASSRQGAFGNTIYF,TGTGCCAGCAGTAGACAGGGGGCATTTGGAAACACCATATATTTT
TRBD1,many,TRBV19,TRBJ2-3,CASRGTGLDTQYF,TGTGCCAGTAGGGGGACAGGACTGGATACGCAGTATTTT
TRBD1,-,TRBV2,TRBJ1-5,CASSEGQGFQPQHF,TGTGCCAGCAGTGAAGGACAGGGTTTCCAGCCCCAGCATTTT
TRBD1,-,TRBV4-1,TRBJ1-2,CASSQDSISGQDLANYGYTF,TGCGCCAGCAGCCAAGACTCCATTTCCGGACAGGACTTAGCTAACTATGGCTACACCTTC
-,-,TRBV28,TRBJ2-6,CASSLWGTSTYSGANVLTF,TGTGCCAGCAGTTTATGGGGCACTTCTACATACTCTGGGGCCAACGTCCTGACTTTC
-,-,TRBV6-1,TRBJ2-7,CASSVLWSSYEQYF,TGTGCCAGCAGTGTACTGTGGAGTTCCTACGAGCAGTACTTC
-,few,TRBV20-1,TRBJ1-2,CSAGRQVGYTF,TGCAGTGCAGGTCGACAGGTGGGCTACACCTTC
TRBD2,few,TRBV5-1,TRBJ2-5,CASSLTSGRETQYF,TGCGCCAGCAGCCTGACTAGCGGGAGGGAGACCCAGTACTTC
-,-,TRBV19,TRBJ2-2,CASSTGVKATGELFF,TGTGCCAGTAGTACGGGGGTTAAGGCGACCGGGGAGCTGTTTTTT
TRBD1,once,TRBV14,TRBJ2-7,CASSQQGAYPYEQYF,TGTGCCAGCAGCCAACAGGGGGCTTACCCCTACGAGCAGTACTTC
-,-,TRBV7-2,TRBJ1-5,CASRFDNLGNQPQHF,TGTGCCAGCAGATTTGACAATTTAGGCAATCAGCCCCAGCATTTT
-,few,TRBV5-1,TRBJ2-5,CASSSQETQYF,TGCGCCAGCAGCTCGCAAGAGACCCAGTACTTC
-,-,TRBV7-3,TRBJ2-2,CASRQGPNTGELFF,TGTGCCAGCAGACAAGGACCAAACACCGGGGAGCTGTTTTTT
-,-,TRBV23-1,TRBJ1-4,CASSQSRGGPIEKLFF,TGCGCCAGCAGTCAATCGCGGGGGGGGCCGATTGAAAAACTGTTTTTT
-,once,TRBV6-4,TRBJ1-5,CASMGRESNQPQHF,TGTGCCAGCATGGGGCGAGAGAGCAATCAGCCCCAGCATTTT
-,-,TRBV5-8,TRBJ1-1,CASSFEFVWTEAFF,TGTGCCAGCAGCTTTGAATTTGTATGGACTGAAGCTTTCTTT
-,-,TRBV4-1,TRBJ2-7,CASSQDRAGFYEQYF,TGCGCCAGCAGCCAAGATAGAGCGGGTTTCTACGAGCAGTACTTC
TRBD1,-,TRBV7-6,TRBJ2-1,CASSLGTGAIGNEQFF,TGTGCCAGCAGTTTAGGGACAGGGGCAATTGGAAATGAGCAGTTCTTC
TRBD2,-,TRBV6-6,TRBJ2-2,CASSTREAGELFF,TGTGCCAGCAGCACGCGGGAGGCCGGGGAGCTGTTTTTT
TRBD1,-,TRBV10-3,TRBJ2-7,CAINEGNRGTYEQYF,TGTGCCATCAATGAGGGGAACAGGGGGACTTACGAGCAGTACTTC
TRBD2,-,TRBV7-9,TRBJ2-3,CASSQGLAGGADTQYF,TGTGCCAGCAGCCAAGGACTAGCGGGAGGTGCGGATACGCAGTATTTT